A selection of T cell receptor beta chains follows, all from one sample in a study of PD-1 blockade in classical Hodgkin lymphoma. Some clones are missing from TCRdb's copy, which holds only in-frame ones; the method was immunoSEQ multiplex PCR. This table has almost 100,000 clones, over 85% appearing once. This sample comprised peripheral blood mononuclear cells (PBMCs), obtained at baseline. The receptors derive from a human donor with classical Hodgkin lymphoma. Both conserved end residues are part of each CDR3. The D gene is left open where the match is weak. Size tells how often a clone was seen (once, few, many) or the class of an expanded clone, and some rows leave it out.

D gene,clone size,CDR3 length,J gene,V gene,CDR3 DNA,CDR3 protein
.,few,14,TRBJ1-1,TRBV6-5,TGTGCCAGCAGTTACGCGGGGCAGAGGGTTGAAGCTTTCTTT,CASSYAGQRVEAFF
TRBD2,.,16,TRBJ2-2,TRBV6-1,TGTGCCAGCAGTGGGACTAGCGGGATCGGAACCGGGGAGCTGTTTTTT,CASSGTSGIGTGELFF
TRBD2,.,16,TRBJ2-1,TRBV6-1,TGTGCCAGCAGTGAATCTAGCGGGAGGTTCTCGAATGAGCAGTTCTTC,CASSESSGRFSNEQFF
.,.,18,TRBJ2-1,TRBV5-1,TGCGCCAGCAGCGACAGGACGTCGATGCCGCCCTCCTACAATGAGCAGTTCTTC,CASSDRTSMPPSYNEQFF
.,.,15,TRBJ1-1,TRBV7-3,TGTGCCAGCAGCTTAACTGTGGGGGTGAACACTGAAGCTTTCTTT,CASSLTVGVNTEAFF
.,.,14,TRBJ2-2,TRBV19,TGTGCCAGTAGTGGTCAGTCGTGGACCGGGGAGCTGTTTTTT,CASSGQSWTGELFF
TRBD1,.,15,TRBJ2-7,TRBV27,TGTGCCAGCAGTCTAACCGGGACAGGGTTATACGAGCAGTACTTC,CASSLTGTGLYEQYF
TRBD1,few,9,TRBJ1-1,TRBV20-1,TGCAGAGGGGACAGAGGAGCTTTCTTT,CRGDRGAFF
TRBD2,.,18,TRBJ2-1,TRBV10-1,TGCGCCAGCCATATTCCCGGGACTAGCGGGATGGGGGACAATGAGCAGTTCTTC,CASHIPGTSGMGDNEQFF
.,.,13,TRBJ2-3,TRBV6-4,TGTGCCAGCAGTGACTCAGCCGGGACCACGCAGTATTTT,CASSDSAGTTQYF
.,.,14,TRBJ1-2,TRBV27,TGTGCCAGCAAAGATTTAGGGAGTAACTATGGCTACACCTTC,CASKDLGSNYGYTF
TRBD1,.,14,TRBJ2-7,TRBV6-1,TGTGCCAGCACGACCGGGACAGGGTGGTACGAGCAGTACTTC,CASTTGTGWYEQYF
TRBD2,once,15,TRBJ2-7,TRBV11-3,TGTGCCAGCAGCTCCAGGGTAGCGGGAGTGGGCGAGCAGTACTTC,CASSSRVAGVGEQYF
TRBD1,.,14,TRBJ1-1,TRBV29-1,TGCAGCGTCTGGACAGGGGAATCCAACACTGAAGCTTTCTTT,CSVWTGESNTEAFF
.,.,12,TRBJ1-1,TRBV28,TGTGCCAGCAGTTCCGGATGGGGCGAAGCTTTCTTT,CASSSGWGEAFF
.,.,12,TRBJ1-5,TRBV25-1,TGTGCCAGCAACGGACAGAATCAGCCCCAGCATTTT,CASNGQNQPQHF
.,.,12,TRBJ2-7,TRBV6-8,TGTGCCAGCAGTTACCCTTTCTACGAGCAGTACTTC,CASSYPFYEQYF
.,.,14,TRBJ2-1,TRBV6-6,TGTGCCAGCAGCCTAGCGTCTTCCCACAATGAGCAGTTCTTC,CASSLASSHNEQFF
TRBD1,.,16,TRBJ2-7,TRBV4-2,TGTGCCAGCAGCCAAGGGCCGGGACAGGGGGCGAACGAGCAGTACTTC,CASSQGPGQGANEQYF
.,.,14,TRBJ1-2,TRBV9,TGTGCCAGCAGCGCCGCGGGCCGGATCTATGGCTACACCTTC,CASSAAGRIYGYTF
TRBD1,.,14,TRBJ1-5,TRBV19,TGTGCCAGTAGTACTGGACAGGGACTTCAGCCCCAGCATTTT,CASSTGQGLQPQHF
.,.,14,TRBJ2-5,TRBV27,TGTGCCAGCAGTGGCTTACAGGGCCAAGAGACCCAGTACTTC,CASSGLQGQETQYF